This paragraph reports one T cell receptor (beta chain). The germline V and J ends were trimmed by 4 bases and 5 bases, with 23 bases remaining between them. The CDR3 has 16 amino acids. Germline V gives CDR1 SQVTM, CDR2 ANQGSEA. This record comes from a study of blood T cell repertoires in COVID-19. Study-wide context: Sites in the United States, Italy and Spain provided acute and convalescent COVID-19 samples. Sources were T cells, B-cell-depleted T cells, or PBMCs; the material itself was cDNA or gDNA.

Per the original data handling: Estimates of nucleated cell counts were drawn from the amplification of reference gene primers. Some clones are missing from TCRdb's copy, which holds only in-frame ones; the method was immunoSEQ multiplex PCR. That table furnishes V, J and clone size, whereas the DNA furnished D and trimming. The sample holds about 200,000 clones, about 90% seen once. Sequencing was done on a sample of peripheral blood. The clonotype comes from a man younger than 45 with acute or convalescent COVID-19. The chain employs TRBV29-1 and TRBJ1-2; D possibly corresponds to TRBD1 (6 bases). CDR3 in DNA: TGCAGCGTTGCGAATGTTGGGACAACGGCCAGATATGGCTACACCTTC. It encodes CSVANVGTTARYGYTF.